The sequence of this TCR beta chain was determined in a study of neurological immune-mediated disorders. The authors made cDNA by 5'RACE with 10-nucleotide random UMIs. TCRdb recomputed calls from the 5' RACE reads with MiXCR, one row per CDR3 protein. Of about 30,000 distinct CDR3 sequences in the sample, less than 6% were seen once. Per the germline V gene, CDR1 is DFQATT and CDR2 is SNEGSKA (reference sequence). The junction had 6 bases not matched to a gene; V was cut back by 5 bases and J by 1 base. This CDR3 is built from 14 residues. This clonotype was observed at least ten times. The sequenced sample consisted of CD4+ T cells from blood. The rearrangement uses TRBV20-1 and TRBJ1-1; 8 bases are shared with TRBD1. The TCR sequence derives from a woman aged 45-60 years in good health. CDR3 in DNA: TGCAGTGCTGATCGACAGGGGTGGAACACTGAAGCTTTCTTT. It codes for CSADRQGWNTEAFF.